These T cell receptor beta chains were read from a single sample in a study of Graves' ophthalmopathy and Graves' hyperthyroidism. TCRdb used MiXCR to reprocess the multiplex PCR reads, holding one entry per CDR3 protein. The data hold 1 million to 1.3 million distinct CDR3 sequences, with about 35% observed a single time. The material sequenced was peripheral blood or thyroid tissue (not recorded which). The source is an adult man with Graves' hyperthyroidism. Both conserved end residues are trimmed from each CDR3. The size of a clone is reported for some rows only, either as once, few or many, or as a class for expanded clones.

CDR3aa: ASSRARSRESGYT; j_gene: TRBJ1-2; abundance: few; v_gene: TRBV19
CDR3aa: ASSPGGSLNTEAF; j_gene: TRBJ1-1; abundance: once; v_gene: TRBV10-2
CDR3aa: ASSYVGQNQPQH; j_gene: TRBJ1-5; abundance: few; v_gene: TRBV6-5
CDR3aa: ASSRGTGGRYEQY; j_gene: TRBJ2-7; abundance: many; v_gene: TRBV7-2
CDR3aa: ASSGATGTGLQETQY; j_gene: TRBJ2-5; abundance: .; v_gene: TRBV7-2
CDR3aa: SARGDYSLETQY; j_gene: TRBJ2-5; abundance: many; v_gene: TRBV20-1
CDR3aa: ASRSRVAETQY; j_gene: TRBJ2-5; abundance: few; v_gene: TRBV2
CDR3aa: SAKAGGPHEQY; j_gene: TRBJ2-7; abundance: many; v_gene: TRBV20-1
CDR3aa: ASSQGAWGAGYEKLF; j_gene: TRBJ1-4; abundance: .; v_gene: TRBV4-1
CDR3aa: ASSPDGVYNSPLH; j_gene: TRBJ1-6; abundance: .; v_gene: TRBV12-3/TRBV12-4
CDR3aa: SVEDGAGGTNEKLF; j_gene: TRBJ1-4; abundance: .; v_gene: TRBV29-1
CDR3aa: SARDRRGYEQY; j_gene: TRBJ2-7; abundance: many; v_gene: TRBV20-1
CDR3aa: ASSVGTGVILRELF; j_gene: TRBJ2-2; abundance: .; v_gene: TRBV7-2
CDR3aa: ATSENGLAGGRGQETQY; j_gene: TRBJ2-5; abundance: many; v_gene: TRBV24-1
CDR3aa: ASSFEGTSNYGYT; j_gene: TRBJ1-2; abundance: .; v_gene: TRBV5-4
CDR3aa: ASSNPALALYYEQY; j_gene: TRBJ2-7; abundance: .; v_gene: TRBV2
CDR3aa: ASSLSGQTGLGNTIY; j_gene: TRBJ1-3; abundance: .; v_gene: TRBV7-9
CDR3aa: ASSPFVGFQGPWY; j_gene: TRBJ1-3; abundance: many; v_gene: TRBV12-3/TRBV12-4
CDR3aa: ASTNRGVNTEAF; j_gene: TRBJ1-1; abundance: many; v_gene: TRBV2
CDR3aa: ASSWLQGYEQY; j_gene: TRBJ2-7; abundance: few; v_gene: TRBV6-2/TRBV6-3
CDR3aa: ASTSSRAGEKLF; j_gene: TRBJ1-4; abundance: .; v_gene: TRBV27
CDR3aa: ASRRQGNEAF; j_gene: TRBJ1-1; abundance: .; v_gene: TRBV7-3
CDR3aa: SARDGRGPETQY; j_gene: TRBJ2-5; abundance: .; v_gene: TRBV20-1
CDR3aa: ASSLETGDSYGYT; j_gene: TRBJ1-2; abundance: .; v_gene: TRBV5-1
CDR3aa: ASSLRVGDSHYGANVLT; j_gene: TRBJ2-6; abundance: many; v_gene: TRBV5-1
CDR3aa: ASSQEAGGETQY; j_gene: TRBJ2-5; abundance: many; v_gene: TRBV14
CDR3aa: ASSHPGQTPRNTIY; j_gene: TRBJ1-3; abundance: .; v_gene: TRBV4-1
CDR3aa: ASRQKVTGYNSPLH; j_gene: TRBJ1-6; abundance: many; v_gene: TRBV6-5
CDR3aa: ASSFDLEAF; j_gene: TRBJ1-1; abundance: .; v_gene: TRBV7-9
CDR3aa: ASSSRPLQEAQY; j_gene: TRBJ2-5; abundance: few; v_gene: TRBV7-9
CDR3aa: ASSYSMGFMAGELF; j_gene: TRBJ2-2; abundance: few; v_gene: TRBV6-2/TRBV6-3
CDR3aa: ASNYQAGGPSPGELF; j_gene: TRBJ2-2; abundance: .; v_gene: TRBV6-2/TRBV6-3
CDR3aa: ASSFRSVNTEAF; j_gene: TRBJ1-1; abundance: many; v_gene: TRBV5-8
CDR3aa: ASSRGGTVNSPLH; j_gene: TRBJ1-6; abundance: many; v_gene: TRBV7-2
CDR3aa: SVFGKGAGANVLT; j_gene: TRBJ2-6; abundance: many; v_gene: TRBV29-1
CDR3aa: SALPEKFGNQPQH; j_gene: TRBJ1-5; abundance: .; v_gene: TRBV20-1